This TCR beta chain stems from a study of shared clonotypes between healthy human individuals. For the study at large: Researchers assigned three CD4 naive, three CD4 memory, two CD8 naive and one CD8 memory plate to each donor. General study findings and limits: What rarefaction showed was incomplete sorted-subset sequencing despite large depth.

Libraries were prepared by immunoSEQ multiplex PCR; TCRdb keeps only in-frame clonotypes and omits some of them. This table has about 2.4 million clones, under 95% appearing once. The CDR3 spans 12 residues. Trimming took 8 bases from V and 2 from J, leaving 9 bases between them. From germline, CDR1 is KGHSH and CDR2 LQKENI. Adult Caucasians living in Nashville, Tennessee made up all of the donors. Note on this clone: Its matching antigen is unknown.

The TCR originated in a man between 18 and 35 years old in good health. Some clones in this sample may be carry-over from other donors' samples. Sequencing was done on a sample of naive CD4+ T cells from PBMCs. Subset reported: CD45RA+ positively selected. The chain employs TRBV18 and TRBJ1-2; D remains unclear. The CDR3 reads CASTSENYGYTF. The CDR3 nucleotides read TGTGCCAGCACTTCAGAGAACTATGGCTACACCTTC.